The next 20 T cell receptor beta chains were all read from a single sample in a study of cytomegalovirus exposure and HLA in healthy donors. Both 60 Vbeta primers and 13 Jbeta primers went into the PCR. Measured with immunoSEQ multiplex PCR; TCRdb has only the in-frame clones, and not every one. Here the sample spans over 95,000 clones, approximately 80% being singletons. Specimen: PBMCs. The receptors come from a man aged 35 to 55 in good health and CMV-seronegative.

The V and J genes are TRBV5-6 and TRBJ2-5; TRBD1 agrees at 7 bases. With V trimmed by 4 bases and J by 2 bases, 8 bases remained unmatched. Germline CDR1 SGHDT, CDR2 YYEEEE. This CDR3 contains 15 residues. The CDR3 DNA reads TGTGCCAGCAGCCTGGACAGGTCGTCTCAAGAGACCCAGTACTTC. This encodes CASSLDRSSQETQYF.

The V and J genes are TRBV30 and TRBJ1-5, with no clear D. The germline V gene has CDR1 GTSNPN and CDR2 SVGIG (reference sequence). The V end lost 5 bases, the J end lost 7 bases, and 15 bases lay between the germline ends. The CDR3 has 13 residues. The CDR3 loop is CAWGAGSGQPQHF. CDR3 coding DNA: TGTGCCTGGGGAGCGGGTAGTGGACAGCCCCAGCATTTT.

The V gene is TRBV6-1, the J gene TRBJ2-1, with D perhaps matching TRBD2 (5 bases). CDR3 length equals 11 residues. Trimming left V 1 base short and J 15 bases short, with 10 bases between. Germline V gives CDR1 MNHNS, CDR2 SASEGT. The CDR3 reads CASSEDGRGFF. Written as DNA, the CDR3 is TGTGCCAGCAGTGAAGACGGCCGGGGGTTCTTC.

This chain connects TRBV5-4 to TRBJ2-2; 8 bases fit TRBD1. V shed 4 bases, J shed 4 bases, and the junction held 6 bases outside the gene matches. Germline assignment: CDR1 SGHNT and CDR2 YYREEE (reference sequence). CDR3 length equals 15 residues. CDR3 DNA sequence: TGTGCCAGCAGCCCGTACCAGGGGGCCACCGGGGAGCTGTTTTTT. It specifies CASSPYQGATGELFF.

This chain links TRBV6-5 with TRBJ2-1; tentative D call: TRBD2 (6 bases). Trimming removed 5 bases at V and 8 bases at J, with 10 bases between. CDR3 length: 12 amino acids. CDR1 MNHEY and CDR2 SVGAGI come from the germline V gene. CDR3 nucleotides: TGTGCCAGCAGTCGGAGGGTCGATGAGCAGTTCTTC. This codes for CASSRRVDEQFF.

The chain recombines TRBV6-4 with TRBJ1-6; D perhaps matches TRBD1 (6 bases). The V gene lost 0 bases and the J gene lost 10 bases, with 7 bases spanning the gap. Germline V CDR1 and CDR2: MRHNA, SNTAGT. This CDR3 has 13 residues. The CDR3 loop is CASSDSDSSPLHF. For the CDR3, the DNA is TGTGCCAGCAGTGACTCGGACAGCTCACCCCTCCACTTT.

The chain has TRBV13 and TRBJ2-1; the match to TRBD1 covers 7 bases. Germline CDR1 reads PRHDT; CDR2 reads FYEKMQ (reference sequence). The V segment lost 2 bases and the J segment 8 bases; nucleotides outside the gene matches: 9. The CDR3 extends over 15 amino acids. CDR3 sequence reads: CASSLPGGKVDEQFF. CDR3 DNA: TGTGCCAGCAGCTTACCAGGGGGAAAAGTCGATGAGCAGTTCTTC.

A few counts support this clone. V is TRBV6-5 and J is TRBJ1-1; D unclear. This CDR3 is 15 amino acids long. V was cut by 2 bases and J by 2 bases, with 12 bases left in between. Germline V gives CDR1 MNHEY, CDR2 SVGAGI. The CDR3 coding sequence is TGTGCCAGCAGTTACGGGCTTTCAGTCAACACTGAAGCTTTCTTT. Its protein product is CASSYGLSVNTEAFF.

This clone is a singleton in its sample. This chain links TRBV7-2 with TRBJ1-6; D is uncertain. Trimming stripped 1 base from V and 4 bases from J, with 8 bases between. Germline V gene data show CDR1 as SGHTA and CDR2 as FQGNSA. The CDR3 runs to 15 residues. This CDR3 is CASSLGQAYNSPLHF. The CDR3 DNA reads as TGTGCCAGCAGCTTAGGGCAGGCTTATAATTCACCCCTCCACTTT.

The CDR3 DNA sequence: TGTGCCATCGGTACAGGGGACAATCAGCCCCAGCATTTT. It codes for CAIGTGDNQPQHF. This chain joins TRBV6-1 and TRBJ1-5; 7 bases agree with TRBD1. Germline CDR1 is MNHNS and CDR2 is SASEGT. V lost 10 bases and J lost 3; bases outside the gene matches: 6. The length of the CDR3 is 13 residues.

The chain combines TRBV10-2 with TRBJ2-1; TRBD2 agrees at 10 bases. CDR1 WSHSY and CDR2 SAAADI come from the germline V gene. There are 14 residues in the CDR3. With 6 bases clipped from V and 8 bases from J, the junction kept 7 bases outside the gene matches. This CDR3 is CASRPGLARDEQFF. The CDR3 nucleotides are TGCGCCAGCAGACCGGGACTAGCGCGGGATGAGCAGTTCTTC.

This chain uses TRBV6-5 with TRBJ1-4; no definite D call. In germline, CDR1 is MNHEY, CDR2 SVGAGI. V lost 0 bases and J lost 8, with 16 bases in between. CDR3 length: 16 residues. The CDR3 sequence: CASSYSIGSSGEKLFF. For the CDR3, the DNA is TGTGCCAGCAGTTACTCGATTGGGTCGTCCGGGGAAAAACTGTTTTTT.

CDR3 in amino acids: CASSPSRDRAYEQYF. In DNA form, the CDR3 reads TGTGCCAGCTCACCGAGTCGGGACAGGGCCTACGAGCAGTACTTC. This sequence joins TRBV18 and TRBJ2-5; 9 bases agree with TRBD1. TRBJ2-7 explains the end of the DNA better; the J call may be wrong. CDR3 length: 15 amino acids. Germline V lookup: CDR1 KGHSH, CDR2 LQKENI.

The CDR3 DNA reads TGTGCCAGCAGTGACTTAGGGGTCCACGAGCAGTACTTC. Amino acids: CASSDLGVHEQYF. The rearrangement links TRBV6-1 to TRBJ2-7; TRBD1 might be the D (5 bases). Germline V lookup: CDR1 MNHNS, CDR2 SASEGT. V gave up 3 bases and J gave up 5 bases, with 11 bases separating them. This CDR3 has 13 amino acids.

The gene calls are TRBV5-1 and TRBJ2-2; TRBD1 aligns across 7 bases. V shed 1 base, J shed 5 bases, and the junction held 2 bases outside the gene matches. The CDR3 has 14 residues. The V gene's germline CDR1 is SGHRS and CDR2 YFSETQ. The CDR3 loop reads CASSLRQGTGELFF. CDR3 in DNA: TGCGCCAGCAGCTTGAGACAGGGAACCGGGGAGCTGTTTTTT.

This sequence joins TRBV5-8 and TRBJ2-4, with 10 nucleotides matching TRBD1. With 4 bases clipped from V and 13 bases from J, the junction kept 2 bases outside the gene matches. The CDR3 totals 11 residues. Germline values: CDR1 SGHTS, CDR2 YDEGEE. The CDR3 reads CASSPDRGQYF. DNA for the CDR3: TGTGCCAGCAGCCCGGACAGGGGGCAGTACTTC.

The chain uses TRBV6-4 and TRBJ2-2; 9 bases agree with TRBD2. The ends lost 0 bases at V and 2 bases at J; junction bases unmatched: 7. CDR3 length equals 18 residues. Germline CDR1 reads MRHNA; CDR2 reads SNTAGT. DNA for the CDR3: TGTGCCAGCAGTGACTCTTCAGCGGGGGGAGGAAACACCGGGGAGCTGTTTTTT. Protein: CASSDSSAGGGNTGELFF.

The chain is built from TRBV7-3 and TRBJ2-1; perhaps TRBD2 as D (6 bases). The CDR3 is 15 residues long. V lost 2 bases to trimming and J lost 10 bases, with 18 bases between them. Per germline, CDR1 SGHTA and CDR2 FQGTGA. The CDR3 reads CASSLRAGARGEQFF. The CDR3 DNA follows: TGTGCCAGCAGCTTACGAGCGGGTGCCCGGGGAGAGCAGTTCTTC. Looking up the rest from reference TRBV7-3 and TRBJ2-1 gives the full variable domain: GAGVSQTPSNKVTEKGKYVELRCDPISGHTALYWYRQSLGQGPEFLIYFQGTGAADDSGLPNDRFFAVRPEGSVSTLKIQRTERGDSAVYLCASSLRAGARGEQFFGPGTRLTVL.

This clone was seen a single time. The chain employs TRBV7-2 and TRBJ2-7, with D tentatively TRBD1 (5 bases). CDR3 length equals 13 residues. Trimming pared 0 bases from V and 13 bases from J, leaving 16 bases between. Germline V gene lookup returns CDR1 SGHTA and CDR2 FQGNSA. The DNA for the CDR3 is TGTGCCAGCAGCTTAGCTTTGGGGCAGGCCCTTTACTTC. This gives the protein CASSLALGQALYF.

The chain uses TRBV12-5 and TRBJ2-3, with 8 bases aligning to TRBD2. The CDR3 loop spans 18 amino acids. Germline loops: CDR1 LGHNT, CDR2 FRNRAP. V gave up 6 bases and J gave up 5 bases; unmatched junction bases: 19. The CDR3 region is CASGLPEAREDRGDTQYF. Here the CDR3 DNA reads TGTGCTAGTGGCCTCCCGGAGGCGCGGGAGGATCGAGGAGATACGCAGTATTTT.